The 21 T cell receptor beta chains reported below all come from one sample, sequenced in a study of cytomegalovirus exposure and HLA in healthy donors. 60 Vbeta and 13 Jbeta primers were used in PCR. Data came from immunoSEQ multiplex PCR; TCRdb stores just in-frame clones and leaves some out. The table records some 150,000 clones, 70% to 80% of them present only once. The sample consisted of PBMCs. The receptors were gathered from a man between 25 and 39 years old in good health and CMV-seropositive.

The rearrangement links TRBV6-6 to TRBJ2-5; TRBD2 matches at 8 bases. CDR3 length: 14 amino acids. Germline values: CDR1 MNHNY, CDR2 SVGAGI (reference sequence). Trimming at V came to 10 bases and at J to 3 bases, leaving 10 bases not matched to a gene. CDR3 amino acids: CATTLPGGEETQYF. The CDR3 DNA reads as TGTGCCACTACCCTTCCGGGGGGGGAAGAGACCCAGTACTTC.

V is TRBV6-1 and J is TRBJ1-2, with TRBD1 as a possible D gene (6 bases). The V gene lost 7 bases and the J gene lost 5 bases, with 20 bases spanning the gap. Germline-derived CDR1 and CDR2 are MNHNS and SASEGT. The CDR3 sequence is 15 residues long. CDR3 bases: TGTGCCAGCACCGAAGAAGACAGGTCTTATTATGGCTACACCTTC. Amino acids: CASTEEDRSYYGYTF.

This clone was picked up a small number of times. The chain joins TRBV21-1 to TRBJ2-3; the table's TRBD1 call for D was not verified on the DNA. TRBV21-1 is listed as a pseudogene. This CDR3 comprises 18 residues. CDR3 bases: TGTGCCAGCAGCAAAACCCCCGGGACAGCCCCACCAGCCGATACGCAGTATTTT. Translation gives CASSKTPGTAPPADTQYF.

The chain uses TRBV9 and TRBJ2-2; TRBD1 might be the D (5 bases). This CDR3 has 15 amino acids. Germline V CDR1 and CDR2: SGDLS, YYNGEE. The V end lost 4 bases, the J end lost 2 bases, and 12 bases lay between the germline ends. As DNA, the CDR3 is TGTGCCAGCAGCACTCGGCAGGGAAACACCGGGGAGCTGTTTTTT. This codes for CASSTRQGNTGELFF. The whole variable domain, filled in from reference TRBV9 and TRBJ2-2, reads DSGVTQTPKHLITATGQRVTLRCSPRSGDLSVYWYQQSLDQGLQFLIQYYNGEERAKGNILERFSAQQFPDLHSELNLSSLELGDSALYFCASSTRQGNTGELFFGEGSRLTVL.

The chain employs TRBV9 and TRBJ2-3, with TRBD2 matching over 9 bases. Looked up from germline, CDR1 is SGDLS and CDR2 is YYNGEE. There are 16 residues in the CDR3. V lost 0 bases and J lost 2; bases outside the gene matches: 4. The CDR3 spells CASSVGASGNTDTQYF. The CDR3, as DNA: TGTGCCAGCAGCGTAGGGGCTAGCGGGAACACAGATACGCAGTATTTT. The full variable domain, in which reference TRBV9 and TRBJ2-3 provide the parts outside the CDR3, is DSGVTQTPKHLITATGQRVTLRCSPRSGDLSVYWYQQSLDQGLQFLIQYYNGEERAKGNILERFSAQQFPDLHSELNLSSLELGDSALYFCASSVGASGNTDTQYFGPGTRLTVL.

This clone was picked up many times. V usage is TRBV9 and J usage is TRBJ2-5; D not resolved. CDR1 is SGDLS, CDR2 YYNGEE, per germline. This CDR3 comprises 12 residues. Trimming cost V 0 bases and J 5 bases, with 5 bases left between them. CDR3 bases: TGTGCCAGCAGCGTAGACGAGGAGACCCAGTACTTC. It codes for CASSVDEETQYF.

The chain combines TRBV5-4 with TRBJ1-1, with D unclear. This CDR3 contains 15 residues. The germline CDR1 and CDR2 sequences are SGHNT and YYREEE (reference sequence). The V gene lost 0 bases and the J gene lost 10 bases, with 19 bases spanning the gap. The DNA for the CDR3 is TGTGCCAGCAGCTTGGTAACACCGGGAGCAGGTGGAGCTTTCTTT. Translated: CASSLVTPGAGGAFF. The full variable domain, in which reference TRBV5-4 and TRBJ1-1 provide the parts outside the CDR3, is ETGVTQSPTHLIKTRGQQVTLRCSSQSGHNTVSWYQQALGQGPQFIFQYYREEENGRGNFPPRFSGLQFPNYSSELNVNALELDDSALYLCASSLVTPGAGGAFFGQGTRLTVV.

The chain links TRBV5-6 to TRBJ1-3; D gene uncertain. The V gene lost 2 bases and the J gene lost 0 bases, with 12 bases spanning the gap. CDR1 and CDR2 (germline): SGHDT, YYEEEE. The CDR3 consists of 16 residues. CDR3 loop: CASSLDFANSGNTIYF. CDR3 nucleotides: TGTGCCAGCAGCTTAGACTTCGCGAACTCTGGAAACACCATATATTTT.

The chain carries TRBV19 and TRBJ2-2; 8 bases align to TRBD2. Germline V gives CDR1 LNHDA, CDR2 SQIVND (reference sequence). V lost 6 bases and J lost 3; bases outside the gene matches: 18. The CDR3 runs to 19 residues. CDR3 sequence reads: CASRGSISPSGGYTGELFF. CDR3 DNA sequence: TGTGCCAGTAGGGGCAGTATCAGCCCGAGCGGGGGATACACCGGGGAGCTGTTTTTT.

The DNA for the CDR3 is TGTGCCAGCAGCCCGAATACAGGTTACGGCTACACCTTC. Translation gives CASSPNTGYGYTF. The chain joins TRBV9 to TRBJ1-2, with a possible D match to TRBD1 (5 bases). Looked up from germline, CDR1 is SGDLS and CDR2 is YYNGEE. This CDR3 comprises 13 residues. Trimming removed 4 bases from V and 8 bases from J, with 15 bases in between. Filled out from reference TRBV9 and TRBJ1-2, the complete variable domain reads DSGVTQTPKHLITATGQRVTLRCSPRSGDLSVYWYQQSLDQGLQFLIQYYNGEERAKGNILERFSAQQFPDLHSELNLSSLELGDSALYFCASSPNTGYGYTFGSGTRLTVV.

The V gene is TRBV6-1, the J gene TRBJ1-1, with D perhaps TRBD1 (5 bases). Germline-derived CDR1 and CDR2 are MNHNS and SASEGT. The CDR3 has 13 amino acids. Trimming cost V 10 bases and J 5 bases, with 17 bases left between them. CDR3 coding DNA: TGTGCCACCTCTGGGGGGATGAGGACTGAAGCTTTCTTT. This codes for CATSGGMRTEAFF.

CDR3 loop: CASSYSSSYGYTF. CDR3 in DNA: TGTGCCAGCAGTTACTCAAGTAGCTATGGCTACACCTTC. V is TRBV6-5 and J is TRBJ1-2; D not resolved. With 0 bases removed from V and 4 bases from J, the gap between germline ends came to 6 bases. The germline V gene has CDR1 MNHEY and CDR2 SVGAGI. CDR3 length: 13 amino acids.

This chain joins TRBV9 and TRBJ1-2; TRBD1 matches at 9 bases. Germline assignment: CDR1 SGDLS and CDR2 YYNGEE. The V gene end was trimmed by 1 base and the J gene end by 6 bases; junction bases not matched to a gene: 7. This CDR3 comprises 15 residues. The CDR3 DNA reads TGTGCCAGCAGCGTACCGGGACAGGGTGTCAATGGCTACACCTTC. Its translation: CASSVPGQGVNGYTF.

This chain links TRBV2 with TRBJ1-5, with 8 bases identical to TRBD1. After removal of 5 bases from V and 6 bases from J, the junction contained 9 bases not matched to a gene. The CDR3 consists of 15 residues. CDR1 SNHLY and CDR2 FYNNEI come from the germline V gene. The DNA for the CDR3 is TGTGCCAGCAGTTATCCCGGGACAGGAAGTCAGCCCCAGCATTTT. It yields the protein CASSYPGTGSQPQHF.

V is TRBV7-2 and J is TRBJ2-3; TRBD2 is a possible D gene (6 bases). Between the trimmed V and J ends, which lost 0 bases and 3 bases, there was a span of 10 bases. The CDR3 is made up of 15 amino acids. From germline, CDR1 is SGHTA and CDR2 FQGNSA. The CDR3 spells CASSLASGGTDTQYF. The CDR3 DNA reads TGTGCCAGCAGCTTAGCTAGCGGAGGAACAGATACGCAGTATTTT. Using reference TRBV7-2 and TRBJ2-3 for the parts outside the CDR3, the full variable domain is GAGVSQSPSNKVTEKGKDVELRCDPISGHTALYWYRQSLGQGLEFLIYFQGNSAPDKSGLPSDRFSAERTGGSVSTLTIQRTQQEDSAVYLCASSLASGGTDTQYFGPGTRLTVL.

The CDR3 region is CASKGGAELSYEQYF. The CDR3 bases are TGTGCCAGCAAGGGAGGGGCAGAACTTTCCTACGAGCAGTACTTC. The chain carries TRBV6-5 and TRBJ2-7; the match to TRBD2 covers 7 bases. The ends lost 7 bases at V and 1 base at J; junction bases unmatched: 10. The germline gives CDR1 MNHEY, CDR2 SVGAGI. CDR3 length: 15 residues.

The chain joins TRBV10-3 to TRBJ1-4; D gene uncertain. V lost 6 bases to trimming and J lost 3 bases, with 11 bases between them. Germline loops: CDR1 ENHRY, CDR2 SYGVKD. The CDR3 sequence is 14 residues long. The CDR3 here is CAISMGGPNEKLFF. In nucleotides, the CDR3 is TGTGCCATCAGCATGGGAGGACCTAATGAAAAACTGTTTTTT.

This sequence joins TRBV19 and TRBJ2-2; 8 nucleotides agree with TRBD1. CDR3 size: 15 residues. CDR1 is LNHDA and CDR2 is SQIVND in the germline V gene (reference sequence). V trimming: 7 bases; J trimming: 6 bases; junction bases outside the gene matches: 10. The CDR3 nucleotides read TGTGCCAGTACTCCTGGGACAGGCTCTTCCGGGGAGCTGTTTTTT. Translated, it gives CASTPGTGSSGELFF.

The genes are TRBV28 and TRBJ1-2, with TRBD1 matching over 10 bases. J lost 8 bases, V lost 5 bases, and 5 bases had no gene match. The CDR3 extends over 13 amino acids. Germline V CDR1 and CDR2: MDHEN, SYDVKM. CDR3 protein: CASSGDRGQGYTF. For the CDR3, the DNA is TGTGCCAGCAGTGGCGACAGGGGGCAAGGCTACACCTTC.

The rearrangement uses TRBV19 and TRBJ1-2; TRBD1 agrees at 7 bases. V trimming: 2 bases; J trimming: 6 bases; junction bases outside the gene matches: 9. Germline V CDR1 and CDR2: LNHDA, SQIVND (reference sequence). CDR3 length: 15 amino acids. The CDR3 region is CASSIYAGGPDGYTF. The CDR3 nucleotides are TGTGCCAGTAGTATATATGCAGGGGGGCCCGATGGCTACACCTTC.

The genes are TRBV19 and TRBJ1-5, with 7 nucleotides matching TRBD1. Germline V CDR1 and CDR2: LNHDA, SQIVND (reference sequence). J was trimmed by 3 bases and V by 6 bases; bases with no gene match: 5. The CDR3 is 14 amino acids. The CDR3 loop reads CASRSGQTNQPQHF. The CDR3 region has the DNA TGTGCCAGTAGATCGGGACAGACCAATCAGCCCCAGCATTTT.